The 2 T cell receptor beta chains below all came from one sample that was sequenced in a study of T cell repertoires in cytomegalovirus infection. No antigen is known for these receptors. MiXCR was run by TCRdb on the reads, yielding one entry per CDR3 protein. The repertoire has about 220,000 distinct CDR3 sequences, 35% to 45% of them found once; the top ten carry over 45%. Sample: CD8+ T cells from cultured PBMCs, taken from culture after CMV antigen stimulation. These receptor sequences come from a human donor in good health (CMV status not recorded). Some clones in this sample may be carry-over from other donors' samples.

This clonotype appeared a few times. V gene TRBV5-6 combines with J gene TRBJ1-2; a possible D gene is TRBD1 (6 bases). With 4 bases removed from V and 7 bases from J, the gap between germline ends came to 11 bases. This CDR3 spans 12 amino acids. Germline V lookup: CDR1 SGHDT, CDR2 YYEEEE. CDR3 DNA sequence: TGTGCCAGCAGCATCCAGGGGAGTGGCTACACCTTC. Translating gives CASSIQGSGYTF.

This clonotype occurred a few times. The chain has TRBV7-8 and TRBJ2-7, with D hard to call. Trimming took off 6 bases at V and 0 bases at J, with 9 bases between the two ends. This CDR3 comprises 13 residues. The germline V gene has CDR1 SGHVS and CDR2 FQNEAQ. Here the CDR3 reads CASRPLSSYEQYF. The CDR3 nucleotides read TGTGCCAGCAGACCTTTAAGCTCCTACGAGCAGTACTTC.